This TCR beta chain was identified during a study of blood T cell repertoires in COVID-19. Sequenced by immunoSEQ multiplex PCR; TCRdb stores in-frame clones only, minus some. This repertoire shows about 370,000 clones, over 75% found once; its top ten account for 10%. Sequencing input: peripheral blood. The sequence was collected from a woman between 25 and 40 years old with COVID-19, enrolled during active disease.

This CDR3 reads CASSVVRGADEAFF. In DNA, the CDR3 is TGTGCCAGCAGCGTAGTAAGGGGCGCGGATGAAGCTTTCTTT. The gene calls are TRBV9 and TRBJ1-1; D possibly corresponds to TRBD1 (5 bases). The length of the CDR3 is 14 residues. The germline CDR1 and CDR2 sequences are SGDLS and YYNGEE. The V end was cut by 0 bases, the J end by 7 bases, with 13 bases between.